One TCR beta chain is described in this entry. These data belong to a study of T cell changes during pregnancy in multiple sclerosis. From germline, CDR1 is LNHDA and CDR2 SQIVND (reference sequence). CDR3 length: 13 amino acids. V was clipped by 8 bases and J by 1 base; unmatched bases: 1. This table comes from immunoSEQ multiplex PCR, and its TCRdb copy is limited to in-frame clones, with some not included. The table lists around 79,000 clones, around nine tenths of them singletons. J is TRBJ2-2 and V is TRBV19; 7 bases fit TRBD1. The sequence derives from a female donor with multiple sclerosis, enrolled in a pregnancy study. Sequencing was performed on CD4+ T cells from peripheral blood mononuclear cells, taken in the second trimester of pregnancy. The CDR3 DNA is TGTGCCAGTGACAGGGAGAACACCGGGGAGCTGTTTTTT. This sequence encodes CASDRENTGELFF. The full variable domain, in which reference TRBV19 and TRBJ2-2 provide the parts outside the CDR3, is DGGITQSPKYLFRKEGQNVTLSCEQNLNHDAMYWYRQDPGQGLRLIYYSQIVNDFQKGDIAEGYSVSREKKESFPLTVTSAQKNPTAFYLCASDRENTGELFFGEGSRLTVL.